A selection of T cell receptor beta chains follows, all from one sample in a study of cytomegalovirus exposure and HLA in healthy donors. Profiling relied on immunoSEQ multiplex PCR, and the TCRdb table lists in-frame clones only, not all of them. Its table records tens of thousands of clones. Source material: PBMCs. These receptor sequences come from a male donor in good health and CMV-seronegative. The CDR3 runs from the conserved cysteine through the conserved F or W. D genes are given only for firm matches. For some rows the clone size is stated as once, few or many, or as a class when expanded; others skip it.

J: TRBJ2-7; size: .; V: TRBV27; D: TRBD2; CDR3: CASSSWAGGSYEQYF; DNA: TGTGCCAGCAGTTCATGGGCGGGAGGGTCCTACGAGCAGTACTTC
J: TRBJ1-1; size: .; V: TRBV7-2; D: .; CDR3: CASSLSRFMNTEAFF; DNA: TGTGCCAGCAGCTTATCTAGGTTTATGAACACTGAAGCTTTCTTT
J: TRBJ1-3; size: .; V: TRBV4-1; D: .; CDR3: CASSQEEGSSGNTIYF; DNA: TGCGCCAGCAGCCAAGAGGAGGGGAGCTCTGGAAACACCATATATTTT
J: TRBJ1-2; size: .; V: TRBV28; D: TRBD1; CDR3: CASRDVTTGNYGYTF; DNA: TGTGCCAGCAGGGACGTTACGACAGGGAACTATGGCTACACCTTC
J: TRBJ2-5; size: .; V: TRBV7-9; D: TRBD2; CDR3: CASSSPATSGLYQETQYF; DNA: TGTGCCAGCAGCTCCCCAGCGACTAGCGGGTTGTACCAAGAGACCCAGTACTTC
J: TRBJ2-7; size: .; V: TRBV7-8; D: TRBD1; CDR3: CASSFQRGREQYF; DNA: TGTGCCAGCAGCTTCCAAAGGGGGCGCGAGCAGTACTTC
J: TRBJ2-1; size: .; V: TRBV5-1; D: TRBD2; CDR3: CASSLAGTSGGAFF; DNA: TGCGCCAGCAGCTTGGCCGGGACTAGCGGGGGGGCTTTCTTC
J: TRBJ2-3; size: .; V: TRBV19; D: .; CDR3: CASSRQTDTQYF; DNA: TGTGCCAGTAGTAGACAGACAGATACGCAGTATTTT
J: TRBJ1-2; size: .; V: TRBV5-6; D: .; CDR3: CAPSLEGGWDNRARGYTF; DNA: TGTGCCCCCAGCTTGGAGGGAGGATGGGATAACCGGGCTCGTGGCTACACCTTC
J: TRBJ2-3; size: .; V: TRBV20-1; D: TRBD1; CDR3: CSARGTDTQYF; DNA: TGCAGTGCCAGGGGGACAGATACGCAGTATTTT
J: TRBJ2-7; size: .; V: TRBV27; D: TRBD2; CDR3: CASSRPASGSKQYF; DNA: TGTGCCAGCAGCCGCCCCGCTAGCGGGAGCAAGCAGTACTTC
J: TRBJ2-5; size: .; V: TRBV7-8; D: .; CDR3: CASSAGRQETQYF; DNA: TGTGCCAGCTCAGCGGGCCGCCAAGAGACCCAGTACTTC
J: TRBJ2-7; size: .; V: TRBV30; D: TRBD2; CDR3: CAWSVRGSGVYEQYF; DNA: TGCGCCTGGAGTGTACGTGGTAGCGGGGTCTACGAGCAGTACTTC
J: TRBJ1-5; size: .; V: TRBV5-5; D: .; CDR3: CASSLRTGQPQHF; DNA: TGTGCCAGCAGCTTGAGAACAGGTCAGCCCCAGCATTTT
J: TRBJ2-3; size: .; V: TRBV5-4; D: .; CDR3: CASRPDSSTDTQYF; DNA: TGTGCCAGCAGGCCTGACAGTAGCACAGATACGCAGTATTTT
J: TRBJ2-3; size: .; V: TRBV18; D: .; CDR3: CASSPRELSTDTQYF; DNA: TGTGCCAGCTCACCGAGGGAGCTCAGCACAGATACGCAGTATTTT
J: TRBJ1-4; size: .; V: TRBV11-2; D: .; CDR3: CASSLVEGPRNEKLFF; DNA: TGTGCCAGCAGCTTAGTGGAGGGCCCTCGGAATGAAAAACTGTTTTTT
J: TRBJ1-2; size: .; V: TRBV6-5; D: .; CDR3: CASRDAGRYGYTF; DNA: TGTGCCAGCAGGGATGCAGGAAGATATGGCTACACCTTC
J: TRBJ2-1; size: .; V: TRBV7-2; D: TRBD2; CDR3: CASRKVVAGGIYNEQFF; DNA: TGTGCCAGCAGAAAGGTGGTAGCGGGAGGGATCTACAATGAGCAGTTCTTC
J: TRBJ2-1; size: .; V: TRBV5-4; D: .; CDR3: CASSRKSGTPNNEQFF; DNA: TGTGCCAGCAGCAGAAAGTCCGGGACACCTAACAATGAGCAGTTCTTC
J: TRBJ1-1; size: .; V: TRBV7-4; D: .; CDR3: CASSLGKCRGRGNTEAFF; DNA: TGTGCCAGCAGCTTAGGTAAGTGCAGGGGCCGAGGGAACACTGAAGCTTTCTTT
J: TRBJ1-1; size: .; V: TRBV30; D: TRBD1; CDR3: CAGQGDTEAFF; DNA: TGTGCCGGACAGGGAGACACTGAAGCTTTCTTT
J: TRBJ2-5; size: .; V: TRBV5-4; D: .; CDR3: CASSSREETQYF; DNA: TGTGCCAGCAGCTCCAGGGAAGAGACCCAGTACTTC
J: TRBJ2-3; size: .; V: TRBV29-1; D: TRBD2; CDR3: CSVEGASGRALDTQYF; DNA: TGCAGCGTTGAAGGGGCTAGCGGGAGGGCGTTAGATACGCAGTATTTT
J: TRBJ1-3; size: .; V: TRBV28; D: TRBD1; CDR3: CASRYDRVGNTIYF; DNA: TGTGCCAGCAGATATGACAGGGTTGGAAACACCATATATTTT
J: TRBJ2-1; size: .; V: TRBV7-9; D: .; CDR3: CASSSGRENNEQFF; DNA: TGTGCCAGCAGCTCGGGACGGGAGAACAATGAGCAGTTCTTC
J: TRBJ2-7; size: .; V: TRBV5-1; D: .; CDR3: CASSLDRARAREQYF; DNA: TGCGCCAGCAGCTTGGACAGGGCCCGCGCCCGGGAGCAGTACTTC
J: TRBJ1-5; size: .; V: TRBV6-6; D: .; CDR3: CASSNPQGNQPQHF; DNA: TGTGCCAGCAGTAACCCCCAGGGGAATCAGCCCCAGCATTTT
J: TRBJ2-7; size: .; V: TRBV9; D: .; CDR3: CASSPQQGSSYEQYF; DNA: TGTGCCAGCAGCCCACAACAGGGCAGCTCCTACGAGCAGTACTTC
J: TRBJ2-7; size: .; V: TRBV4-3; D: TRBD2; CDR3: CASSQDITSGNYEQYF; DNA: TGCGCCAGCAGCCAAGATATAACTAGCGGAAACTACGAGCAGTACTTC
J: TRBJ1-1; size: .; V: TRBV7-6; D: .; CDR3: CASSLVGDGNEAFF; DNA: TGTGCCAGCAGCTTAGTAGGGGATGGGAATGAAGCTTTCTTT
J: TRBJ2-1; size: .; V: TRBV27; D: TRBD2; CDR3: CASSSGLAETYNEQFF; DNA: TGTGCCAGCAGTTCGGGTCTAGCGGAAACCTACAATGAGCAGTTCTTC
J: TRBJ1-6; size: .; V: TRBV12-5; D: TRBD1; CDR3: CASGPGTGPLHF; DNA: TGTGCTAGTGGTCCGGGGACAGGGCCCCTCCACTTT
J: TRBJ2-1; size: .; V: TRBV5-4; D: TRBD1; CDR3: CASTSAGQEYNEQFF; DNA: TGTGCCAGCACTTCCGCGGGACAGGAGTACAATGAGCAGTTCTTC
J: TRBJ2-7; size: medium-sized; V: TRBV6-5; D: TRBD1; CDR3: CASRHRDSYEQYF; DNA: TGTGCCAGCCGCCACCGGGACAGCTACGAGCAGTACTTC
J: TRBJ2-2; size: .; V: TRBV20-1; D: .; CDR3: CSARRAGELFF; DNA: TGCAGTGCCCGGCGGGCCGGGGAGCTGTTTTTT
J: TRBJ1-1; size: .; V: TRBV28; D: .; CDR3: CASSRTGMNTEAFF; DNA: TGTGCCAGCAGTAGGACCGGGATGAACACTGAAGCTTTCTTT
J: TRBJ1-2; size: .; V: TRBV27; D: .; CDR3: CASSSDQGSGANYGYTF; DNA: TGTGCCAGCAGTTCGGACCAGGGTTCAGGAGCTAACTATGGCTACACCTTC
J: TRBJ1-5; size: .; V: TRBV28; D: .; CDR3: CASSLIGGRRRNQPQHF; DNA: TGTGCCAGCAGTTTAATCGGTGGGAGGCGGCGGAATCAGCCCCAGCATTTT
J: TRBJ2-1; size: .; V: TRBV4-2; D: TRBD2; CDR3: CASSQDSTSGISDNEQFF; DNA: TGTGCCAGCAGCCAAGATTCGACTAGCGGGATCTCCGACAATGAGCAGTTCTTC